The 31 T cell receptor beta chains given below trace back to one sample, sequenced in a study of cytomegalovirus exposure and HLA in healthy donors. Amplification used 60 Vbeta primers and 13 Jbeta primers. TCRdb's table, derived via immunoSEQ multiplex PCR, lists solely in-frame clones and lacks some. The ten top clones account for approximately 1.4%, within a sample of fewer than 100,000 clones. The sample taken for sequencing was PBMCs. The source of these receptors is a woman aged 55-75 years in good health and CMV-seronegative.

About this clone itself: In the same sample, other DNA sequences code for this CDR3. The chain couples TRBV6-5 to TRBJ1-5; 7 bases fit TRBD1. CDR1 and CDR2 from the germline V gene are MNHEY and SVGAGI. The CDR3 loop spans 14 amino acids. Trimming cost V 5 bases and J 5 bases; bases outside gene matches: 6. CDR3 amino acids: CASSRRGPDQPQHF. CDR3 DNA: TGTGCCAGCAGTCGGAGGGGGCCCGATCAGCCCCAGCATTTT.

Here the CDR3 reads CASAKIAEVNEQFF. The DNA of the CDR3 is TGTGCCAGTGCTAAAATCGCGGAGGTCAATGAGCAGTTCTTC. The rearrangement links TRBV19 to TRBJ2-1; D perhaps matches TRBD2 (5 bases). Trimming shortened V by 8 bases and J by 6 bases, and 17 bases separated the two germline ends. Germline CDR1 LNHDA, CDR2 SQIVND (reference sequence). This CDR3 comprises 14 residues.

The chain links TRBV18 to TRBJ2-6; 7 nucleotides match TRBD2. V lost 1 base to trimming and J lost 0 bases; unmatched junction nucleotides: 3. Germline V gives CDR1 KGHSH, CDR2 LQKENI. The CDR3 is 17 amino acids. CDR3 residues: CASSPRGGSSGANVLTF. CDR3 DNA sequence: TGTGCCAGCTCACCACGCGGGGGATCCTCTGGGGCCAACGTCCTGACTTTC.

The CDR3 DNA reads as TGTGCCAGCATCCGAGTCCCAAATAGCATCTATGGCTACACCTTC. Its protein product is CASIRVPNSIYGYTF. V usage is TRBV28 and J usage is TRBJ1-2; D remains ambiguous. This CDR3 comprises 15 residues. The V end lost 7 bases, the J end lost 4 bases, and 19 bases lay between the germline ends. Germline V lookup: CDR1 MDHEN, CDR2 SYDVKM.

The chain employs TRBV7-9 and TRBJ2-5; D may match TRBD1 or TRBD2 (9 bases each). The germline CDR1 and CDR2 sequences are SEHNR and FQNEAQ (reference sequence). The CDR3 extends over 17 amino acids. V lost 5 bases and J 5 bases, leaving 24 bases between the germline ends. CDR3 sequence (DNA): TGTGCCAGCAGCACGGGACAGGGTGGGCTAGCGGGGGAGACCCAGTACTTC. Its protein is CASSTGQGGLAGETQYF. The variable domain in full, with the rest retrieved from reference TRBV7-9 and TRBJ2-5, is DTGVSQNPRHKITKRGQNVTFRCDPISEHNRLYWYRQTLGQGPEFLTYFQNEAQLEKSRLLSDRFSAERPKGSFSTLEIQRTEQGDSAMYLCASSTGQGGLAGETQYFGPGTRLLVL.

This sequence joins TRBV5-6 and TRBJ1-5, with 7 nucleotides matching TRBD1. This CDR3 region has 15 residues. Germline assignment: CDR1 SGHDT and CDR2 YYEEEE. The V gene end was trimmed by 4 bases and the J gene end by 3 bases; junction bases not matched to a gene: 7. CDR3 sequence (DNA): TGTGCCAGCAGCGCGACAGGGCGAGACAATCAGCCCCAGCATTTT. Translating it yields CASSATGRDNQPQHF.

V and J are TRBV5-1 and TRBJ2-5, with 11 bases matching TRBD1. The DNA end favors TRBJ2-7, so the J call may be wrong. The CDR3 is 14 amino acids. CDR1 SGHRS and CDR2 YFSETQ come from the germline V gene. The CDR3 nucleotides are TGCGCCAGCAGCTCCTGGACAGGGGGCGACGAGCAGTACTTC. Translating gives CASSSWTGGDEQYF.

This CDR3 reads CATSVEAYSGNTIYF. CDR3 nucleotide sequence: TGTGCCACCAGCGTAGAGGCTTACTCTGGAAACACCATATATTTT. The rearrangement links TRBV15 to TRBJ1-3; D not resolved. Looked up from germline, CDR1 is LNHNV and CDR2 is YYDKDF (reference sequence). The V end was cut by 5 bases, the J end by 0 bases, with 11 bases between. The CDR3 is made up of 15 amino acids.

The V call is TRBV19, the J call TRBJ1-4; D might be TRBD1 (6 bases). V dropped 3 bases and J dropped 3 bases, with 11 bases sitting between them. In germline, CDR1 is LNHDA, CDR2 SQIVND (reference sequence). This CDR3 region has 15 residues. DNA for the CDR3: TGTGCCAGTAGTATCCGGGGGGCGCCTAATGAAAAACTGTTTTTT. Encoded protein: CASSIRGAPNEKLFF.

The rearrangement uses TRBV5-8 and TRBJ2-1; D gene uncertain. Trimming stripped 1 base from V and 0 bases from J, with 8 bases between. The germline gives CDR1 SGHTS, CDR2 YDEGEE. This CDR3 comprises 15 residues. As DNA, the CDR3 is TGTGCCAGCAGCTTGTTTCCGAGCTCCTACAATGAGCAGTTCTTC. Translating it yields CASSLFPSSYNEQFF. The full variable domain, in which reference TRBV5-8 and TRBJ2-1 provide the parts outside the CDR3, is EAGVTQSPTHLIKTRGQQATLRCSPISGHTSVYWYQQALGLGLQFLLWYDEGEERNRGNFPPRFSGRQFPNYSSELNVNALELEDSALYLCASSLFPSSYNEQFFGPGTRLTVL.

V is TRBV4-1 and J is TRBJ1-3; no definite D call. The CDR3 consists of 17 residues. The V and J ends lost 1 base and 0 bases respectively, with 13 bases between them. Germline values: CDR1 MGHRA, CDR2 YSYEKL. The CDR3 DNA follows: TGCGCCAGCAGCCAAGTCTCGGCCGGGTTCTCTGGAAACACCATATATTTT. Residues: CASSQVSAGFSGNTIYF.

The chain is built from TRBV30 and TRBJ2-5; D gene unclear. CDR3 length equals 12 residues. V gave up 2 bases and J gave up 2 bases, with 6 bases separating them. The germline gives CDR1 GTSNPN, CDR2 SVGIG (reference sequence). CDR3 bases: TGTGCCTGGAGTACAGCTCAAGAGACCCAGTACTTC. Its translation is CAWSTAQETQYF. The whole variable domain, filled in from reference TRBV30 and TRBJ2-5, reads SQTIHQWPATLVQPVGSPLSLECTVEGTSNPNLYWYRQAAGRGLQLLFYSVGIGQISSEVPQNLSASRPQDRQFILSSKKLLLSDSGFYLCAWSTAQETQYFGPGTRLLVL.

V is TRBV28 and J is TRBJ2-5, with 7 bases aligning to TRBD1. CDR3 length equals 15 residues. V shed 6 bases and J 2 bases; nucleotides not matched to a gene: 9. Looked up from germline, CDR1 is MDHEN and CDR2 is SYDVKM. The CDR3 is CASSLTGLYQETQYF. The CDR3 coding sequence is TGTGCCAGCAGCCTGACAGGGTTGTATCAAGAGACCCAGTACTTC.

J is TRBJ2-1 and V is TRBV2; 11 bases are shared with TRBD2. The CDR3 has 13 amino acids. V gave up 9 bases and J gave up 7 bases; unmatched junction bases: 5. Germline V lookup: CDR1 SNHLY, CDR2 FYNNEI. CDR3 sequence (DNA): TGTGCCAGTCCGGGACTAGCGGCTAATGAGCAGTTCTTC. Encoded protein: CASPGLAANEQFF.

The CDR3 region has the DNA TGCGCCAGCAGCTGGAGGGCCGGACTAGCGGACAATGAGCAGTTCTTC. Its translation is CASSWRAGLADNEQFF. This chain joins TRBV5-1 and TRBJ2-1, with 10 bases that match TRBD2. The CDR3 covers 16 residues. Germline CDR1 is SGHRS and CDR2 is YFSETQ. V dropped 3 bases and J dropped 5; count of bases not matched to a gene: 8.

This sequence joins TRBV10-1 and TRBJ2-3, with 13 bases that match TRBD2. V shed 8 bases, J shed 1 base, and the junction held 12 bases outside the gene matches. This CDR3 spans 18 amino acids. Germline loops: CDR1 WNHNN, CDR2 SYGVQD (reference sequence). The CDR3 bases are TGCGCCAGCTCCTCCGGGACTAGCGGGGCCCACGGCACAGATACGCAGTATTTT. It translates to CASSSGTSGAHGTDTQYF.

The gene calls are TRBV5-1 and TRBJ2-5; TRBD2 is a possible D gene (6 bases). This CDR3 is built from 15 residues. The germline gives CDR1 SGHRS, CDR2 YFSETQ. V dropped 5 bases and J dropped 1 base, with 15 bases sitting between them. CDR3 bases: TGCGCCAGCAGAAGGTGGGGGGAAAGCCAAGAGACCCAGTACTTC. Protein product: CASRRWGESQETQYF.

The gene calls are TRBV27 and TRBJ1-4; 9 bases are shared with TRBD1. Germline lookup yields CDR1 MNHEY and CDR2 SMNVEV (reference sequence). CDR3 length equals 14 residues. Germline trimming cut 6 bases from V and 3 bases from J; bases unmatched to any gene: 2. CDR3 protein: CASRRTGANEKLFF. CDR3 in DNA: TGTGCCAGCAGGCGGACAGGGGCTAATGAAAAACTGTTTTTT.

The gene calls are TRBV13 and TRBJ1-1; D unresolved. The CDR3 has 13 amino acids. From germline, CDR1 is PRHDT and CDR2 FYEKMQ (reference sequence). Trimming left V 5 bases short and J 2 bases short, with 9 bases between. The CDR3 loop is CASSPGLNTEAFF. CDR3 nucleotides: TGTGCCAGCAGCCCGGGATTAAACACTGAAGCTTTCTTT.

The gene calls are TRBV30 and TRBJ2-1; 10 bases fit TRBD2. The length of the CDR3 is 17 residues. Germline values: CDR1 GTSNPN, CDR2 SVGIG (reference sequence). With V trimmed by 4 bases and J by 4 bases, 13 bases remained unmatched. As DNA, the CDR3 is TGTGCCTGGAAAGATGGTCCACTAGCGGGAAAATACAATGAGCAGTTCTTC. Encoded protein: CAWKDGPLAGKYNEQFF.

The chain combines TRBV2 with TRBJ1-4; TRBD1 is a possible D gene (6 bases). V gave up 8 bases and J gave up 5 bases, with 12 bases separating them. The CDR3 is 13 residues long. The germline CDR1 and CDR2 sequences are SNHLY and FYNNEI. CDR3 amino acids: CASLGQPNEKLFF. CDR3 in DNA: TGTGCCAGCCTAGGACAGCCGAATGAAAAACTGTTTTTT.

The chain is built from TRBV9 and TRBJ2-5; D gene ambiguous. The germline V gene has CDR1 SGDLS and CDR2 YYNGEE. The CDR3 has 13 residues. Trimming removed 0 bases from V and 0 bases from J, with 3 bases in between. The CDR3 region has the DNA TGTGCCAGCAGCGTAGGGCACCAAGAGACCCAGTACTTC. Amino acid sequence: CASSVGHQETQYF.

V and J are TRBV7-9 and TRBJ2-1, with a possible D match to TRBD2 (5 bases). V lost 1 base and J lost 0, with 16 bases in between. Germline CDR1 and CDR2: SEHNR and FQNEAQ (reference sequence). The CDR3 spans 18 residues. CDR3 sequence: CASSLDAGSTSSYNEQFF. In nucleotides, the CDR3 is TGTGCCAGCAGCTTAGACGCTGGTAGCACTAGCTCCTACAATGAGCAGTTCTTC.

The chain carries TRBV4-1 and TRBJ1-6; D is perhaps TRBD1 (5 bases). The CDR3 contains 15 residues. The V end lost 2 bases, the J end lost 9 bases, and 14 bases lay between the germline ends. CDR1 and CDR2 from the germline V gene are MGHRA and YSYEKL. The CDR3 loop is CASSQLVRGSSPLHF. CDR3 coding DNA: TGCGCCAGCAGCCAATTAGTACGGGGGAGTTCACCCCTCCACTTT.

J is TRBJ2-7 and V is TRBV28; TRBD2 matches 10 bases. The CDR3 totals 15 residues. V was pared by 8 bases and J by 3 bases, with 10 bases of the junction left unmatched. Germline CDR1 MDHEN, CDR2 SYDVKM. The CDR3 DNA is TGTGCCAGCCACACTAGCCTAGCGGGAGACTACGAGCAGTACTTC. It specifies CASHTSLAGDYEQYF.

This chain links TRBV28 with TRBJ2-7; D possibly corresponds to TRBD2 (6 bases). The CDR3 sequence is 14 residues long. Germline-derived CDR1 and CDR2 are MDHEN and SYDVKM. V was cut by 5 bases and J by 3 bases, with 14 bases left in between. This CDR3 reads CASSPHTEGYEQYF. DNA of the CDR3: TGTGCCAGCAGTCCCCACACGGAGGGCTACGAGCAGTACTTC. The full variable domain, rest sourced from reference TRBV28 and TRBJ2-7, is DVKVTQSSRYLVKRTGEKVFLECVQDMDHENMFWYRQDPGLGLRLIYFSYDVKMKEKGDIPEGYSVSREKKERFSLILESASTNQTSMYLCASSPHTEGYEQYFGPGTRLTVT.

V gene TRBV30 combines with J gene TRBJ1-4; D might be TRBD1 (6 bases). Trimming pared 2 bases from V and 3 bases from J, leaving 16 bases between. From germline, CDR1 is GTSNPN and CDR2 SVGIG (reference sequence). The CDR3 consists of 16 residues. The CDR3 DNA sequence: TGTGCCTGGAGTTCCCAGGGGATCAGGGCTAATGAAAAACTGTTTTTT. Its protein is CAWSSQGIRANEKLFF.

J is TRBJ2-1 and V is TRBV6-5; 8 nucleotides align to TRBD1. The CDR3 length is 14 residues. Trimming cost V 6 bases and J 0 bases; bases outside gene matches: 1. The germline V gene has CDR1 MNHEY and CDR2 SVGAGI. The CDR3 sequence: CASRDRASYNEQFF. The CDR3 DNA reads as TGTGCCAGCAGGGACAGGGCCTCCTACAATGAGCAGTTCTTC.

V usage is TRBV25-1 and J usage is TRBJ2-6; D might be TRBD2 (6 bases). Trimming took 6 bases from V and 0 from J, leaving 15 bases between them. Per the germline V gene, CDR1 is MGHDK and CDR2 is SYGVNS. The CDR3 loop spans 17 amino acids. For the CDR3, the DNA is TGTGCCAGCAGCCTAACGGAGGGCGGCTCTGGGGCCAACGTCCTGACTTTC. Amino acid sequence: CASSLTEGGSGANVLTF.

As concerns this clone: One end of the junction does not line up with germline, which may come from a read error. J is TRBJ1-4 and V is TRBV7-6; 8 bases line up with TRBD1. This CDR3 has 14 residues. The V gene's germline CDR1 is SGHVS and CDR2 FNYEAQ. CDR3 sequence (DNA): TGTGCCAGCAGCTTAGAGGCACAGGGGGAAAAACCGTTTTTT. Translation gives CASSLEAQGEKPFF.

J is TRBJ2-2 and V is TRBV11-2, with D tentatively TRBD2 (6 bases). Germline CDR1 reads SGHAT; CDR2 reads FQNNGV. Trimming pared 8 bases from V and 2 bases from J, leaving 18 bases between. The CDR3 is made up of 16 amino acids. The CDR3 DNA sequence: TGTGCCAGCGGCCGTCGGGTTAGCGGAAACACCGGGGAGCTGTTTTTT. It codes for CASGRRVSGNTGELFF.